What follows describes a single TCR beta chain. This entry is derived from a study of blood T cell repertoires in COVID-19. Study-level information: From the United States, Italy and Spain came samples of acute and convalescent COVID-19. T cells, B-cell-depleted T cells, or PBMCs provided the cDNA or gDNA that served as material.

Original data processing: Nucleated cell number was recorded as an estimate derived from reference gene primer amplification. Profiled with immunoSEQ multiplex PCR; TCRdb holds only in-frame clones, not every one. That table gives V, J and clone size, and the DNA gave D and trimming. The sample carries under 350,000 clones, around four fifths recorded once. The germline gives CDR1 SEHNR, CDR2 FQNEAQ (reference sequence). The CDR3 totals 13 residues. The ends lost 10 bases at V and 4 bases at J; junction bases unmatched: 6. The genes are TRBV7-9 and TRBJ2-5; TRBD1 matches 10 bases. The TCR comes from a man aged 60-69 years who had recovered from COVID-19. Sequencing used peripheral blood. Written as DNA, the CDR3 is TGTGCCACCCTTGGACAGGGGGGAGAGACCCAGTACTTC. Its translation: CATLGQGGETQYF. The complete variable domain, with remaining parts taken from reference TRBV7-9 and TRBJ2-5, reads DTGVSQNPRHKITKRGQNVTFRCDPISEHNRLYWYRQTLGQGPEFLTYFQNEAQLEKSRLLSDRFSAERPKGSFSTLEIQRTEQGDSAMYLCATLGQGGETQYFGPGTRLLVL.